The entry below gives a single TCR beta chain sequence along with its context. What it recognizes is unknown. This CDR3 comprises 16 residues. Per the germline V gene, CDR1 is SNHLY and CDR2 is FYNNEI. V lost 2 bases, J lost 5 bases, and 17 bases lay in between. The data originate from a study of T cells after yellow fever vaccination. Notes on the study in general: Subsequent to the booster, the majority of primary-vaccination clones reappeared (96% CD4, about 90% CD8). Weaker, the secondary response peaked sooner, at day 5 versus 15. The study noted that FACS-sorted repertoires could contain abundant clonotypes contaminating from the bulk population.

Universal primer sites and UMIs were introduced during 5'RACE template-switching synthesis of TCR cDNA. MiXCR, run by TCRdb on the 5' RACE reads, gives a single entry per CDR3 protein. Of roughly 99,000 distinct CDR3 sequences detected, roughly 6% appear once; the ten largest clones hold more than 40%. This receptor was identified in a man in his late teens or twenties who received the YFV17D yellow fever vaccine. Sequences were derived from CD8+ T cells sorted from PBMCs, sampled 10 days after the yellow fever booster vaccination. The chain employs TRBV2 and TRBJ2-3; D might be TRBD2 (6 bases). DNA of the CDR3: TGTGCCAGCAGTGAAACCGGGAGCTTGGGAGGAGATACGCAGTATTTT. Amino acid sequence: CASSETGSLGGDTQYF.